The 19 T cell receptor beta chains listed next were all sequenced from one sample in a study of T cells in Graves' hyperthyroidism and ophthalmopathy. TCR beta CDR3 region amplification was performed from RNA transcripts. First-round RT-PCR of the TCR CDR3 relied on the HTBI primer set. TCRdb fed the multiplex PCR reads into MiXCR, producing one record per CDR3 protein. The data contain 600,000 to 700,000 distinct CDR3 sequences, 40% to 55% of them singletons. The specimen was peripheral blood or thyroid tissue (not recorded which). The receptor source for this set is an adult man with Graves' disease, either hyperthyroidism or ophthalmopathy (not recorded which).

This chain joins TRBV12-3 or TRBV12-4 and TRBJ1-1; D is unclear. The CDR3 runs 13 residues. The germline V and J ends were trimmed by 3 bases and 4 bases, with 9 bases remaining between them. The CDR3 reads CASSFVEGTEAFF. Here the CDR3 DNA reads TGTGCCAGCAGTTTTGTGGAGGGCACTGAAGCTTTCTTT.

This clonotype has ten or more counts. This chain uses TRBV5-1 with TRBJ1-2; D is ambiguous. Germline V lookup: CDR1 SGHRS, CDR2 YFSETQ. The CDR3 runs 12 residues. Trimming stripped 0 bases from V and 7 bases from J, with 7 bases between. CDR3 in DNA: TGCGCCAGCAGCTTGGTCGGGTTTGGCTACACCTTC. Translating it yields CASSLVGFGYTF.

This clonotype was picked up many times. The V and J genes are TRBV2 and TRBJ2-2; TRBD2 agrees at 7 bases. The V gene end was trimmed by 6 bases and the J gene end by 0 bases; junction bases not matched to a gene: 7. Germline CDR1 reads SNHLY; CDR2 reads FYNNEI. This CDR3 comprises 16 residues. The CDR3 DNA sequence: TGTGCCAGCAGGAGGGCCGGGACTACGAACACCGGGGAGCTGTTTTTT. As protein: CASRRAGTTNTGELFF.

This clonotype occurred many times. V gene TRBV10-3 combines with J gene TRBJ1-2, with D perhaps TRBD1 (5 bases). This CDR3 comprises 13 residues. The germline V gene has CDR1 ENHRY and CDR2 SYGVKD. Trimming took 11 bases from V and 4 from J, leaving 17 bases between them. CDR3 sequence: CASTQGRPYGYTF. The CDR3 bases are TGTGCCTCCACCCAGGGCAGACCCTATGGCTACACCTTC.

The J gene is TRBJ1-4, the V gene TRBV11-1; D uncertain. Per the germline V gene, CDR1 is SGHAT and CDR2 is FQDESV (reference sequence). The CDR3 loop spans 15 amino acids. Trimming left V 4 bases short and J 0 bases short, with 9 bases between. The CDR3 DNA reads TGTGCCAGCAGCTCGTGGGCAGCAACTAATGAAAAACTGTTTTTT. Its protein product is CASSSWAATNEKLFF.

This chain links TRBV20-1 with TRBJ2-7; the match to TRBD1 covers 9 bases. From germline, CDR1 is DFQATT and CDR2 SNEGSKA (reference sequence). Trimming removed 4 bases from V and 1 base from J; junction bases left unmatched: 5. This CDR3 has 14 amino acids. The CDR3 loop is CSANGQGISYEQYF. The CDR3 DNA reads TGCAGTGCTAACGGACAGGGGATTTCCTACGAGCAGTACTTC.

This clonotype has a count of ten or more. CDR3 residues: CSARDFHEQYF. The DNA for the CDR3 is TGCAGTGCTAGAGATTTCCACGAGCAGTACTTC. The chain has TRBV20-1 and TRBJ2-7, with D unresolved. The CDR3 has 11 residues. Trimming shortened V by 0 bases and J by 5 bases, and 5 bases separated the two germline ends. Germline V gene sequence: CDR1 DFQATT, CDR2 SNEGSKA (reference sequence).

This clonotype was counted between two and nine times. The chain combines TRBV11-1 with TRBJ2-7; D tentatively reads TRBD1 or TRBD2 (6 bases each). The germline gives CDR1 SGHAT, CDR2 FQDESV (reference sequence). This CDR3 has 16 residues. The germline V and J ends were trimmed by 4 bases and 4 bases, with 20 bases remaining between them. The CDR3 DNA reads as TGTGCCAGCAGCTCTAGCCTGACGGGGGCAGGATACGAGCAGTACTTC. Translating it yields CASSSSLTGAGYEQYF.

This clonotype was found a few times. The chain carries TRBV7-8 and TRBJ1-6, with D perhaps matching TRBD1 (5 bases). The CDR3 totals 20 residues. Trimming shortened V by 5 bases and J by 0 bases, and 23 bases separated the two germline ends. Germline V gene lookup returns CDR1 SGHVS and CDR2 FQNEAQ. CDR3 DNA sequence: TGTGCCAGCAGCCCCAGTCTACAGACAGCGTTGAGCTCCTATAATTCACCCCTCCACTTT. Translated, it gives CASSPSLQTALSSYNSPLHF.

V and J are TRBV9 and TRBJ1-3; D ambiguous. The CDR3 has 16 residues. V lost 7 bases and J 0 bases, leaving 17 bases between the germline ends. Germline lookup yields CDR1 SGDLS and CDR2 YYNGEE. The CDR3 DNA sequence: TGTGCCAGCTCACCAAAAGAGATCGACTCTGGAAACACCATATATTTT. Encoded protein: CASSPKEIDSGNTIYF.

This clonotype was seen a few times. The rearrangement joins TRBV10-3 to TRBJ1-5; 11 bases align to TRBD1. Germline-derived CDR1 and CDR2 are ENHRY and SYGVKD. The V segment lost 10 bases and the J segment 5 bases; nucleotides outside the gene matches: 16. This CDR3 contains 17 residues. The CDR3 DNA reads as TGTGCCAGCACTCCTCTGACCGGGACAGGGGGTGATCAGCCCCAGCATTTT. Its translation is CASTPLTGTGGDQPQHF.

As to this clonotype: One end of the junction does not line up with germline, which may come from a read error. CDR3 bases: TGCAGTGCGGAGGGGGGTAACCATGGCTACACCTTC. This sequence encodes CSAEGGNHGYTF. This chain connects TRBV20-1 to TRBJ1-2; D possibly corresponds to TRBD1 (6 bases). Germline CDR1 reads DFQATT; CDR2 reads SNEGSKA (reference sequence). CDR3 size: 12 residues.

The CDR3 coding sequence is TGTGCCAGTACCAAGGACAGTGGAAGGCCCCAGCATTTT. Encoded protein: CASTKDSGRPQHF. This chain uses TRBV25-1 with TRBJ1-5; weak D call: TRBD1 (6 bases). With 9 bases removed from V and 9 bases from J, the gap between germline ends came to 18 bases. The CDR3 is 13 amino acids. Germline V lookup: CDR1 MGHDK, CDR2 SYGVNS.

The chain couples TRBV2 to TRBJ1-5, with 8 bases matching TRBD1. V shed 6 bases and J 7 bases; nucleotides not matched to a gene: 17. CDR3 length equals 17 residues. CDR1 and CDR2 from the germline V gene are SNHLY and FYNNEI. CDR3: CASRPMIRQGSLQPQHF. The CDR3 DNA is TGTGCCAGCAGGCCTATGATTCGACAGGGGTCTTTGCAGCCCCAGCATTTT. The variable domain in full, with the rest retrieved from reference TRBV2 and TRBJ1-5, is EPEVTQTPSHQVTQMGQEVILRCVPISNHLYFYWYRQILGQKVEFLVSFYNNEISEKSEIFDDQFSVERPDGSNFTLKIRSTKLEDSAMYFCASRPMIRQGSLQPQHFGDGTRLSIL.

The chain recombines TRBV9 with TRBJ2-2; 7 bases fit TRBD1. The CDR3 totals 16 residues. The V segment lost 4 bases and the J segment 1 base; nucleotides outside the gene matches: 7. Germline V lookup: CDR1 SGDLS, CDR2 YYNGEE. Written as DNA, the CDR3 is TGTGCCAGCAGCACCCGGGACAGTATGAACACCGGGGAGCTGTTTTTT. As protein: CASSTRDSMNTGELFF.

This clonotype was recorded many times. One junction end does not reproduce the germline sequence, and a read error may be involved. The chain employs TRBV7-9 and TRBJ1-6; D is undetermined. CDR3 length: 13 amino acids. Germline V CDR1 and CDR2: SEHNR, FQNEAQ (reference sequence). Written as DNA, the CDR3 is TGCGCCAGCAGCCCCCTCCTCGTGGCACCCCTCCACTTT. It yields the protein CASSPLLVAPLHF.

Concerning this clonotype: At one boundary the junction diverges from the germline segment, which might be a read error. The V gene is TRBV20-1, the J gene TRBJ2-7; D might be TRBD1 (6 bases). The V gene's germline CDR1 is DFQATT and CDR2 SNEGSKA (reference sequence). CDR3 length: 13 residues. The CDR3 nucleotides are TGCAGTGCTAGTGGCCCCGGACAGTACGTGCAGTACTTC. Its protein is CSASGPGQYVQYF.

The J gene is TRBJ1-5, the V gene TRBV25-1; unclear D gene. From germline, CDR1 is MGHDK and CDR2 SYGVNS. Trimming removed 3 bases from V and 2 bases from J, with 11 bases in between. The CDR3 is 15 amino acids. The CDR3, as DNA: TGTGCCAGCAGTGACTGGGAGTTAGGCAATCAGCCCCAGCATTTT. It specifies CASSDWELGNQPQHF.

This chain connects TRBV15 to TRBJ1-3; no reliable D call. The CDR3 extends over 13 amino acids. Trimming shortened V by 11 bases and J by 0 bases, and 11 bases separated the two germline ends. Germline CDR1 is LNHNV and CDR2 is YYDKDF (reference sequence). The CDR3 spells CASQPNSGNTIYF. CDR3 bases: TGTGCCTCACAACCCAACTCTGGAAACACCATATATTTT.